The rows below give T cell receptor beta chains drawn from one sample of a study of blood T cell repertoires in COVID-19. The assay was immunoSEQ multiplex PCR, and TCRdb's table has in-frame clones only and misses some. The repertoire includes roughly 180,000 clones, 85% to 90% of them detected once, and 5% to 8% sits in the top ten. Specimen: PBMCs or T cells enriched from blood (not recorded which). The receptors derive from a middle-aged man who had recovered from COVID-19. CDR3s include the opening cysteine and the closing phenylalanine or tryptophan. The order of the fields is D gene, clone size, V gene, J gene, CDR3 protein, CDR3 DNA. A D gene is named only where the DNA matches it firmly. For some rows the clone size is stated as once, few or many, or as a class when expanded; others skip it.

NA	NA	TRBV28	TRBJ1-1	CASSLVGGNTEAFF	TGTGCCAGCAGTTTAGTGGGGGGGAACACTGAAGCTTTCTTT
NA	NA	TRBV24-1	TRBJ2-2	CATADATGELFF	TGTGCCACCGCTGATGCGACAGGGGAGCTGTTTTTT
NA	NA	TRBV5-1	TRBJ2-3	CASSYGQIRTDTQYF	TGCGCCAGCAGCTATGGACAGATCCGCACAGATACGCAGTATTTT
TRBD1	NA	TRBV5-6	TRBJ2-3	CASSGQGSADTQYF	TGTGCCAGCAGCGGACAGGGGTCAGCAGATACGCAGTATTTT
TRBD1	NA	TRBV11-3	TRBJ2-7	CASSLAGDRDEQYF	TGTGCCAGCAGCTTAGCAGGGGACAGGGACGAGCAGTACTTC
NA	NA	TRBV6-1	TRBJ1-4	CASSEAPIARKEGEKLFF	TGTGCCAGCAGTGAAGCGCCGATTGCCAGGAAGGAAGGAGAAAAACTGTTTTTT
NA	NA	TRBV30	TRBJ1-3	CAWRLQVFGNTIYF	TGTGCCTGGAGGCTACAGGTTTTCGGAAACACCATATATTTT
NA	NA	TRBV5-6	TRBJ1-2	CASSLSQGIGGYTF	TGTGCCAGCAGCTTGAGTCAGGGAATTGGTGGCTACACCTTC
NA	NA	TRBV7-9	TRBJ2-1	CASSFTGSEQFF	TGTGCCAGCAGCTTCACCGGGAGTGAGCAGTTCTTC
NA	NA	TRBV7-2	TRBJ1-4	CASSPDFGGINEKLFF	TGTGCCAGCAGCCCGGACTTCGGGGGTATTAATGAAAAACTGTTTTTT
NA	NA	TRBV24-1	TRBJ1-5	CATSEGSSTQPQHF	TGTGCCACCAGTGAGGGCAGTAGTACCCAGCCCCAGCATTTT
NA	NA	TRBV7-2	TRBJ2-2	CASSPEVLFGGELFF	TGTGCCAGCAGCCCCGAGGTCCTCTTTGGCGGGGAGCTGTTTTTT
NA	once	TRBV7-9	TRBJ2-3	CASSLLSGVDTQYF	TGTGCCAGCAGCTTATTATCGGGGGTGGATACGCAGTATTTT
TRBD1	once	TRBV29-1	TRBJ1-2	CSVETQGNAYGYTF	TGCAGCGTTGAAACACAGGGGAACGCCTATGGCTACACCTTC
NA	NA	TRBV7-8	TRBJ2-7	CASSLELHHSYEQYF	TGTGCCAGCAGCTTAGAACTCCACCACTCCTACGAGCAGTACTTC
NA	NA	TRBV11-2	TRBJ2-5	CASSLESDYQETQYF	TGTGCCAGCAGCTTAGAGTCAGATTACCAAGAGACCCAGTACTTC
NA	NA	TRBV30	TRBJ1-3	CAWSVERNTIYF	TGTGCCTGGAGTGTGGAGCGAAACACCATATATTTT
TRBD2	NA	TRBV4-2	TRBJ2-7	CASSLAGVDEQYF	TGTGCCAGCAGTCTAGCGGGAGTTGACGAGCAGTACTTC
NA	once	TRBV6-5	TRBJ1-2	CASTGTPYYGYTF	TGTGCCAGCACCGGGACACCTTACTATGGCTACACCTTC
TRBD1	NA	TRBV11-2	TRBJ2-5	CASSLARRGLYQETQYF	TGTGCCAGCAGCTTAGCCCGCAGGGGGCTCTATCAAGAGACCCAGTACTTC
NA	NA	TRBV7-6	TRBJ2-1	CASSTGLKGGEQFF	TGTGCCAGCAGCACCGGACTTAAAGGTGGTGAGCAGTTCTTC
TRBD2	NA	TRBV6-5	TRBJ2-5	CASSYGIGGYQETQYF	TGTGCCAGCAGTTACGGGATCGGGGGGTACCAAGAGACCCAGTACTTC
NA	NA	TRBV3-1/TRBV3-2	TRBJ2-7	CASSQDIGGTDEQYF	TGTGCCAGCAGCCAAGATATCGGCGGCACCGACGAGCAGTACTTC
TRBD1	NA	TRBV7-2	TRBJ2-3	CASSSTTGVGADTQYF	TGTGCCAGCAGCTCAACGACAGGGGTCGGCGCAGATACGCAGTATTTT
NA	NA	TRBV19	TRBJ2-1	CASSNLRDSVIREQFF	TGTGCCAGTAGTAATCTCCGAGACTCGGTGATTAGGGAGCAGTTCTTC
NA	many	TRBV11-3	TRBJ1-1	CASSLLIDRSEAFF	TGTGCCAGCAGCCTCCTAATCGACAGGTCCGAAGCTTTCTTT
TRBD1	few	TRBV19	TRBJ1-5	CASSAWTGAYSNQPQHF	TGTGCCAGTAGTGCTTGGACAGGGGCTTATAGCAATCAGCCCCAGCATTTT
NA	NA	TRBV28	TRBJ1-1	CASETAQGRAFF	TGTGCCAGCGAAACCGCTCAGGGGCGAGCTTTCTTT
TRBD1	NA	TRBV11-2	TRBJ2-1	CASSSTDRVSEEQFF	TGTGCCAGCAGCTCTACGGACAGGGTAAGTGAAGAGCAGTTCTTC
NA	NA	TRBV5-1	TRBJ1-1	CASSLAGDYEAFF	TGCGCCAGCAGCTTGGCAGGGGACTATGAAGCTTTCTTT
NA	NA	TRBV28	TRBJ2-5	CASTSNQETQYF	TGTGCCAGCACGTCTAACCAAGAGACCCAGTACTTC
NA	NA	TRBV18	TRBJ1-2	CASSLAAEGGYTF	TGTGCCAGCTCACTGGCAGCTGAGGGTGGCTACACCTTC
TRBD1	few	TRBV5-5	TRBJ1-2	CASSLGTGQGGPYGYTF	TGTGCCAGCAGCTTGGGGACGGGACAGGGAGGACCCTATGGCTACACCTTC
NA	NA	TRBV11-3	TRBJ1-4	CASSSRDTFNEKLFF	TGTGCCAGCAGCTCCCGGGACACCTTTAATGAAAAACTGTTTTTT
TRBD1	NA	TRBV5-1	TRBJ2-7	CASSLRSGGYEQYF	TGCGCCAGCAGCTTGAGGTCAGGGGGCTACGAGCAGTACTTC
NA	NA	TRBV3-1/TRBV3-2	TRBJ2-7	CASSQQTVLYEQYF	TGTGCCAGCAGCCAACAAACGGTCCTTTACGAGCAGTACTTC
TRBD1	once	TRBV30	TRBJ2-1	CAWSGQTGFSYNEQFF	TGTGCCTGGAGCGGCCAGACAGGGTTCTCCTACAATGAGCAGTTCTTC
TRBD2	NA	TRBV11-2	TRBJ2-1	CASSSTSGSDEQFF	TGTGCCAGCAGCTCGACTAGCGGGAGTGATGAGCAGTTCTTC
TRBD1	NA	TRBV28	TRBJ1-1	CATNRGTNTEAFF	TGTGCCACCAACAGGGGTACAAACACTGAAGCTTTCTTT
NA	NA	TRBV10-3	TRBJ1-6	CAISVQGFANSPLHF	TGTGCCATCAGTGTTCAGGGATTCGCAAATTCACCCCTCCACTTT
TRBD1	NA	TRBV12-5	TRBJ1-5	CASGLGQGDQPQHF	TGTGCTAGTGGTCTCGGACAGGGGGATCAGCCCCAGCATTTT
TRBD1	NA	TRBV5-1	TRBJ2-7	CASSSGQGAYEQYF	TGCGCCAGCAGCTCCGGACAGGGGGCCTACGAGCAGTACTTC
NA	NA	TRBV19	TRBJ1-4	CASSKQGNEKLFF	TGTGCCAGTAGTAAACAGGGAAATGAAAAACTGTTTTTT
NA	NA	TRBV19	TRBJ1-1	CASRPPGSQGPEAFF	TGTGCCAGTAGGCCTCCAGGGTCCCAGGGGCCTGAAGCTTTCTTT
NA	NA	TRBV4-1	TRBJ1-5	CASSPQGWNQPQHF	TGCGCCAGCAGCCCGCAGGGGTGGAATCAGCCCCAGCATTTT
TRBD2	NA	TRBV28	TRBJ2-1	CASSLSFSVAGVEEQFF	TGTGCCAGCAGTTTATCTTTTTCTGTAGCGGGAGTTGAGGAGCAGTTCTTC
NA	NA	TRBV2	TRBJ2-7	CASSEDFYEQYF	TGTGCCAGCAGTGAGGACTTCTACGAGCAGTACTTC
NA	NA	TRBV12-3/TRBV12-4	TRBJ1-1	CASSGLEWTEAFF	TGTGCCAGCAGTGGTCTCGAGTGGACTGAAGCTTTCTTT
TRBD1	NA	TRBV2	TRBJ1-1	CASSQGANTEAFF	TGTGCCAGCTCCCAGGGGGCGAACACTGAAGCTTTCTTT
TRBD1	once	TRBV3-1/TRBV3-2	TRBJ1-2	CASSRRDRGNYGYTF	TGTGCCAGCAGCCGCCGGGACAGGGGCAACTATGGCTACACCTTC
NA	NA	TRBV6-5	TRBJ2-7	CASSYREGVSEQYF	TGTGCCAGCAGTTATAGAGAGGGAGTTTCCGAGCAGTACTTC
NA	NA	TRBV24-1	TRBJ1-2	CATSQGVGDNYGYTF	TGTGCCACCTCACAGGGAGTGGGGGATAACTATGGCTACACCTTC
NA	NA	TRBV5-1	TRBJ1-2	CASSLERARDGYTF	TGCGCCAGCAGCTTGGAGCGGGCTCGGGATGGCTACACCTTC
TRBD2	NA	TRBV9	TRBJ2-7	CASSVQAGGSYEQYF	TGTGCCAGCAGCGTACAGGCGGGGGGCTCCTACGAGCAGTACTTC
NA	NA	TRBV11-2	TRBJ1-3	CASSLSGRHSSGNTIYF	TGTGCCAGCAGCTTAAGCGGCAGGCATAGCTCTGGAAACACCATATATTTT
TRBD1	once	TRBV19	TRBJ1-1	CASKDQGGRTDEAFF	TGTGCCAGTAAGGACCAGGGGGGAAGAACAGATGAAGCTTTCTTT
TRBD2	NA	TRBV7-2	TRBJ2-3	CASSFRTSGKDTQYF	TGTGCCAGCAGCTTCCGGACTAGCGGGAAGGATACGCAGTATTTT
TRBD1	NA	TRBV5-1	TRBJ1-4	CASSLAGTGPTGLFF	TGCGCCAGCAGCTTGGCGGGGACAGGGCCAACCGGACTGTTTTTT